Sequencing of this T cell receptor beta chain was carried out in a study of blood T cells in healthy people across ages. In its sample, this clonotype was seen a few times. This is likely a read error, given that the CDR3 carries no conserved phenylalanine or tryptophan at its end. Combining a sample-barcoded 5' primer with a J-beta primer mix, a second PCR ran for about 6 to 11 cycles. One entry per CDR3 protein results from TCRdb running MiXCR on the 5' RACE reads. Found here are roughly 560,000 distinct CDR3 sequences, 20% to 30% of them singletons; the top ten hold less than 9%. Trimming removed 2 bases from V and 6 bases from J, with 16 bases in between. CDR3 length: 15 residues. From germline, CDR1 is LGHDT and CDR2 YNNKEL (reference sequence). The sample was also linked to a second study, of T cells of mothers and their children.

The receptor's source is a boy aged 5-17 years in good health. V is TRBV3-1 and J is TRBJ2-5; D remains unclear. Sequencing was done on a sample of blood. CDR3 in DNA: TGTGCCAGCAGCCAATTGGACCGGAGAGAAAAGACCCAGTACCTC. It codes for CASSQLDRREKTQYL.